The present entry profiles one T cell receptor beta chain with its context. The CDR3 contains 18 residues. V lost 0 bases to trimming and J lost 8 bases; unmatched junction nucleotides: 18. Germline CDR1 and CDR2: LNHDA and SQIVND (reference sequence). Noted treatment: randomized to nivolumab then ipilimumab (arm A) or the reverse (arm B). This entry comes from a study of sequential checkpoint blockade in melanoma. Study background: Maintenance nivolumab came after either treatment sequence.

Only in-frame clones appear in the TCRdb table, and some are missing; sequencing was by immunoSEQ multiplex PCR. The data contain roughly 3,100 clones, approximately 19% of them singletons. Source: tumor tissue (inferred from file names), taken from a patient given nivolumab and ipilimumab in sequence. The receptor's source is a human donor with melanoma. The genes are TRBV19 and TRBJ1-1; 7 positions match TRBD1. The CDR3 nucleotides read TGTGCCAGTAGTATAGATGAGGGGAGGGACAGCTTCCTTTCGGAAGCTTTCTTT. Translating gives CASSIDEGRDSFLSEAFF.